The 28 T cell receptor beta chains presented below share a single source sample, sequenced in a study of response to subunit inactivated influenza vaccine. MiXCR was run by TCRdb on the RT-PCR reads, yielding one entry per CDR3 protein. This sample yields about 480,000 distinct CDR3 sequences, of which around 25% are seen a single time; around 1.8% belongs to the top ten. The sample consisted of CD4+ T cells sorted from PBMCs, taken 4 to 6 days after vaccination. These receptors were obtained from a man between 50 and 59 years old who received an inactivated influenza vaccine.

This clonotype was counted many times. The gene calls are TRBV29-1 and TRBJ2-3, with 7 positions matching TRBD1. V was pared by 5 bases and J by 3 bases, with 11 bases of the junction left unmatched. The CDR3 spans 15 residues. Germline lookup yields CDR1 SQVTM and CDR2 ANQGSEA. The CDR3 protein is CSVLWTGGITDTQYF. The DNA of the CDR3 is TGCAGCGTTCTCTGGACAGGAGGCATTACAGATACGCAGTATTTT.

This clonotype has just a few counts. The DNA for the CDR3 is TGCGCCAGCAGCTTGAATGTGCTGAGCTCCTACGAGCAGTACTTC. Residues: CASSLNVLSSYEQYF. The chain couples TRBV5-1 to TRBJ2-7; D unclear. The V end lost 1 base, the J end lost 0 bases, and 11 bases lay between the germline ends. Per germline, CDR1 SGHRS and CDR2 YFSETQ. The CDR3 is made up of 15 amino acids.

This rearrangement joins TRBV5-5 to TRBJ2-7; no definite D call. With 0 bases removed from V and 6 bases from J, the gap between germline ends came to 7 bases. Germline V gives CDR1 SGHKS, CDR2 YYEKEE (reference sequence). This CDR3 spans 12 amino acids. The CDR3 reads CASSLEGSEQYF. For the CDR3, the DNA is TGTGCCAGCAGCTTGGAGGGAAGCGAGCAGTACTTC.

The chain joins TRBV14 to TRBJ1-4; possible D gene TRBD1, 5 bases. Germline-derived CDR1 and CDR2 are SGHDN and FVKESK. CDR3 length equals 13 residues. Deletions cut 4 bases from V and 6 bases from J, with 9 bases between. CDR3 sequence (DNA): TGTGCCAGCAGCCGACGGGGGTATGAAAAACTGTTTTTT. Protein: CASSRRGYEKLFF.

This clonotype was seen a few times. V gene TRBV5-1 combines with J gene TRBJ2-5; no firm D call. CDR1 and CDR2 (germline): SGHRS, YFSETQ. The CDR3 has 13 amino acids. Trimming removed 1 base from V and 3 bases from J, with 7 bases in between. The CDR3 sequence: CASSLFPKETQYF. The CDR3 coding sequence is TGCGCCAGCAGCTTGTTTCCGAAAGAGACCCAGTACTTC.

The chain recombines TRBV6-5 with TRBJ1-2; 7 bases agree with TRBD1. This CDR3 has 12 amino acids. From germline, CDR1 is MNHEY and CDR2 SVGAGI. Trimming removed 4 bases from V and 10 bases from J; junction bases left unmatched: 6. The CDR3 sequence: CASSSTTGFYTF. In DNA, the CDR3 is TGTGCCAGCAGTTCGACGACAGGGTTCTACACCTTC.

This clonotype was picked up a small number of times. The CDR3 loop is CASRSPTATNEKLFF. The CDR3, as DNA: TGTGCCAGCCGCAGTCCGACAGCAACTAATGAAAAACTGTTTTTT. This chain connects TRBV2 to TRBJ1-4; tentatively, D is TRBD1 (5 bases). CDR3 size: 15 residues. The V end lost 8 bases, the J end lost 0 bases, and 13 bases lay between the germline ends. Germline CDR1 SNHLY, CDR2 FYNNEI.

A word on this clonotype: A much larger clone lies one base from this, so it may be a read error. The V and J genes are TRBV6-1 and TRBJ2-1; 12 bases agree with TRBD2. This CDR3 spans 14 amino acids. Germline CDR1 reads MNHNS; CDR2 reads SASEGT. DNA for the CDR3: TGTGCCAGCAGCGAAGGACTAGCGGGAACTGAGAAGTTCTTC. Its translation: CASSEGLAGTEKFF.

This clonotype was picked up a small number of times. The chain uses TRBV20-1 and TRBJ2-2; D might be TRBD2 (6 bases). V dropped 6 bases and J dropped 4 bases, with 12 bases sitting between them. Per the germline V gene, CDR1 is DFQATT and CDR2 is SNEGSKA (reference sequence). The CDR3 is 13 residues long. The chain's CDR3 is CSAPEAGTGELFF. The CDR3 DNA is TGCAGTGCCCCTGAAGCGGGCACCGGGGAGCTGTTTTTT.

A few counts support this clonotype. CDR3 sequence (DNA): TGCGCCAGCAGCGCTACCACCTTCTCCTACGAGCAGTACTTC. Translation gives CASSATTFSYEQYF. The gene calls are TRBV5-1 and TRBJ2-7; no clear D. Trimming took 4 bases from V and 0 from J, leaving 11 bases between them. CDR3 size: 14 residues. Per the germline V gene, CDR1 is SGHRS and CDR2 is YFSETQ.

This clonotype was seen a handful of times. The chain joins TRBV4-2 to TRBJ1-1; D perhaps matches TRBD1 (6 bases). CDR3 size: 14 residues. Germline assignment: CDR1 LGHNA and CDR2 YNFKEQ. V shed 3 bases and J shed 5 bases, with 13 bases lying between them. For the CDR3, the DNA is TGTGCCAGCAGCCATGAACAGGGTCTAACTGAAGCTTTCTTT. Translated: CASSHEQGLTEAFF.

As DNA, the CDR3 is TGTGCCAGCAGCCTCACAGGACAGGGGAGGGCTGAAGCTTTCTTT. Its protein product is CASSLTGQGRAEAFF. The chain joins TRBV11-2 to TRBJ1-1; 9 bases map to TRBD1. After removal of 5 bases from V and 6 bases from J, the junction contained 10 bases not matched to a gene. The germline V gene has CDR1 SGHAT and CDR2 FQNNGV. CDR3 length: 15 amino acids.

V is TRBV4-2 and J is TRBJ2-5, with a tentative D call TRBD2 (6 bases). V was clipped by 0 bases and J by 1 base, with 9 bases between them. From germline, CDR1 is LGHNA and CDR2 YNFKEQ. The CDR3 has 15 amino acids. CDR3 protein: CASSQDWDFQETQYF. CDR3 nucleotide sequence: TGTGCCAGCAGCCAAGACTGGGACTTCCAAGAGACCCAGTACTTC.

The chain carries TRBV5-6 and TRBJ1-1; no reliable D call. The V gene's germline CDR1 is SGHDT and CDR2 YYEEEE. V lost 5 bases to trimming and J lost 1 base, with 9 bases between them. This CDR3 comprises 13 residues. CDR3 sequence reads: CASRGIANTEAFF. Written as DNA, the CDR3 is TGTGCCAGCAGGGGTATCGCGAACACTGAAGCTTTCTTT.

The chain links TRBV6-1 to TRBJ1-2; TRBD1 is a possible D gene (6 bases). Germline CDR1 is MNHNS and CDR2 is SASEGT. V was clipped by 7 bases and J by 6 bases, with 12 bases between them. The CDR3 loop spans 12 amino acids. As DNA, the CDR3 is TGTGCCAGCAAGGGGGGCGTCGATGGCTACACCTTC. This sequence encodes CASKGGVDGYTF.

This clonotype was seen only once. This chain connects TRBV28 to TRBJ2-3, with 15 bases that match TRBD2. The CDR3 is made up of 18 amino acids. CDR1 and CDR2 from the germline V gene are MDHEN and SYDVKM. V lost 2 bases and J lost 4; bases outside the gene matches: 7. CDR3 residues: CASSLGLAGGIPADTQYF. CDR3 in DNA: TGTGCCAGCAGTTTAGGACTAGCGGGAGGGATCCCGGCAGATACGCAGTATTTT.

This clonotype was detected a few times. The chain uses TRBV10-3 and TRBJ2-3; TRBD2 aligns across 9 bases. V lost 2 bases, J lost 8 bases, and 8 bases stayed unmatched. CDR3 length: 15 amino acids. From germline, CDR1 is ENHRY and CDR2 SYGVKD. The CDR3 protein is CAISERSSGETTQYF. The DNA of the CDR3 is TGTGCCATCAGTGAGAGGTCTAGCGGGGAGACTACGCAGTATTTT.

This clonotype was detected a few times. J is TRBJ2-5 and V is TRBV30, with D uncertain. The V end was cut by 3 bases, the J end by 5 bases, with 7 bases between. The CDR3 length is 11 residues. The germline gives CDR1 GTSNPN, CDR2 SVGIG (reference sequence). CDR3 residues: CAWRSGETQYF. As DNA, the CDR3 is TGTGCCTGGAGATCTGGGGAGACCCAGTACTTC.

The V call is TRBV29-1, the J call TRBJ2-2; 11 bases line up with TRBD1. There are 13 residues in the CDR3. Germline CDR1 SQVTM, CDR2 ANQGSEA. After removal of 7 bases from V and 5 bases from J, the junction contained 3 bases not matched to a gene. CDR3 loop: CSGGTGGTGELFF. The CDR3 DNA reads TGCAGCGGAGGGACAGGGGGTACCGGGGAGCTGTTTTTT.

The chain's CDR3 is CASSQVELLAGGTEQFF. The CDR3 region has the DNA TGTGCCAGCAGCCAAGTAGAGTTACTAGCGGGGGGCACGGAGCAGTTCTTC. The rearrangement uses TRBV14 and TRBJ2-1; 12 positions agree with TRBD2. Germline trimming cut 1 base from V and 10 bases from J; bases unmatched to any gene: 11. Germline V gene data show CDR1 as SGHDN and CDR2 as FVKESK. The CDR3 length is 17 residues.

A note on this clonotype: Mismatch with germline at one junction end may stem from a read error. CDR3 DNA: TGCGCCAGCAGCTTGGATGGTAGCGGGGGGGCGGGAGAGAACCAGTACTTC. Its protein product is CASSLDGSGGAGENQYF. This rearrangement joins TRBV5-1 to TRBJ2-5, with 11 bases that match TRBD2. Per germline, CDR1 SGHRS and CDR2 YFSETQ. CDR3 size: 17 residues.

This clonotype turned up a few times. The V gene is TRBV5-6, the J gene TRBJ1-2, with a tentative D call TRBD1 (6 bases). This CDR3 has 13 amino acids. From germline, CDR1 is SGHDT and CDR2 YYEEEE. V shed 1 base and J shed 6 bases, with 10 bases lying between them. The CDR3 DNA reads as TGTGCCAGCAGCTTGAGGACAGAGGATGGCTACACCTTC. Residues: CASSLRTEDGYTF.

The V and J genes are TRBV15 and TRBJ1-2, with D possibly being TRBD1 (5 bases). The CDR3 has 16 residues. Trimming left V 0 bases short and J 8 bases short, with 19 bases between. CDR1 LNHNV and CDR2 YYDKDF come from the germline V gene (reference sequence). The CDR3 spells CATSRDYRDVFGGYTF. CDR3 nucleotides: TGTGCCACCAGCAGAGATTACCGGGACGTATTCGGGGGCTACACCTTC.

The chain joins TRBV5-1 to TRBJ2-5; 10 positions agree with TRBD1. V trimming: 0 bases; J trimming: 4 bases; junction bases outside the gene matches: 6. This CDR3 has 16 amino acids. Germline values: CDR1 SGHRS, CDR2 YFSETQ. CDR3 nucleotide sequence: TGCGCCAGCAGCTTGGAAGGGACAGGGGTCGGAGAGACCCAGTACTTC. Translating gives CASSLEGTGVGETQYF.

V usage is TRBV11-2 and J usage is TRBJ2-3, with D tentatively TRBD1 (6 bases). The CDR3 spans 15 residues. The germline V gene has CDR1 SGHAT and CDR2 FQNNGV. Trimming left V 5 bases short and J 4 bases short, with 16 bases between. This CDR3 reads CASSQDGQRADTQYF. In nucleotides, the CDR3 is TGTGCCAGCAGCCAAGACGGACAGAGGGCAGATACGCAGTATTTT.

This clonotype was detected only a few times. The chain has TRBV5-1 and TRBJ1-2; D is possibly TRBD1 (5 bases). The V end was cut by 0 bases, the J end by 2 bases, with 11 bases between. The CDR3 has 15 amino acids. CDR1 and CDR2 (germline): SGHRS, YFSETQ. CDR3 amino acids: CASSLGRGLNYGYTF. The CDR3 nucleotides are TGCGCCAGCAGCTTGGGTCGGGGACTCAACTATGGCTACACCTTC.

This clonotype was counted a single time. The chain is built from TRBV5-1 and TRBJ1-1; weak D call: TRBD1 (5 bases). The CDR3 has 16 residues. Trimming shortened V by 2 bases and J by 6 bases, and 20 bases separated the two germline ends. Looked up from germline, CDR1 is SGHRS and CDR2 is YFSETQ. Here the CDR3 DNA reads TGCGCCAGCAGCTTTGGGGCAGGGCAAAGTTTTGCTGAAGCTTTCTTT. It codes for CASSFGAGQSFAEAFF.

The chain links TRBV7-9 to TRBJ2-5, with D possibly matching TRBD1 (6 bases). This CDR3 has 14 residues. Germline CDR1 reads SEHNR; CDR2 reads FQNEAQ (reference sequence). V was pared by 5 bases and J by 2 bases, with 12 bases between. In DNA form, the CDR3 reads TGTGCCAGCAGCCGTAACAGGGATCAAGAGACCCAGTACTTC. This encodes CASSRNRDQETQYF.